This record covers a single TCR beta chain. The data were taken from a study of blood T cell repertoires in COVID-19. About the research overall: Both acute and convalescent COVID-19 samples were obtained from the United States, Italy and Spain. Nucleic acid was either cDNA or gDNA, and it came from T cells, B-cell-depleted T cells, or PBMCs.

Study processing details: By means of reference gene primer amplification, nucleated cell counts were estimated. The data were produced by immunoSEQ multiplex PCR, yet TCRdb's version contains in-frame clones alone and is incomplete. Clone size and V and J calls were adopted from that table, with D and trimming inferred from the DNA. The sample includes some 120,000 clones, 84% of them seen just once. This CDR3 region has 15 residues. Germline CDR1 and CDR2: SNHLY and FYNNEI. The V end was cut by 3 bases, the J end by 7 bases, with 18 bases between. V gene TRBV2 combines with J gene TRBJ1-2, with no clear D. The clonotype originates from a woman aged 60 to 75 with acute or convalescent COVID-19. Input material: peripheral blood. The CDR3 coding sequence is TGTGCCAGCAGTGAGCTCTGGCGAGGCTCGGGTGGCTACACCTTC. It codes for CASSELWRGSGGYTF.